This T cell receptor (beta chain) stems from a study of T cell repertoires in cytomegalovirus infection. MiXCR was run by TCRdb on the reads, yielding one entry per CDR3 protein. The sample lists about 130,000 distinct CDR3 sequences, about 10% occurring once. The V gene lost 4 bases and the J gene lost 3 bases, with 18 bases spanning the gap. CDR3 length equals 16 residues. The germline V gene encodes CDR1 SGHAT and CDR2 FQDESV (reference sequence). This clonotype has only a few counts. This clone may be a read error of a much larger clone one base away. The V call is TRBV11-1, the J call TRBJ1-1; D is possibly TRBD1 (5 bases). The sample consisted of PBMCs. The TCR was taken from a human donor in good health (CMV status not recorded). Some clones in this sample may be carry-over from other donors' samples. This chain's CDR3 is CASSSQGDLGHTEAFF. CDR3 nucleotides: TGTGCCAGCAGCTCGCAAGGGGATCTGGGGCACACTGAAGCTTTCTTT.